This TCR beta chain was identified during a study of blood T cells in healthy people across ages. About the study: Capture by template switching was about one barcoded beta molecule per two T cells.

The CDR3 extends over 14 amino acids. CDR1 is MDHEN, CDR2 SYDVKM, per germline. With a J-beta primer mix and a sample-barcoded 5' primer, a second PCR ran roughly 6 to 12 cycles. TCRdb analysed the 5' RACE reads with MiXCR anew, one entry per CDR3 protein. The sample records roughly 1 million distinct CDR3 sequences, around 27% being singletons. These sequences were also reported in another study, on T cells of mothers and their children. That paper states: Input to cDNA synthesis comprised all extracted RNA, at a ratio of about 1.4 ug per 15 ul. For unrelated pairs as for related ones, thymic selection shapes TCR recombination output similarly.

The material sequenced was blood. The V and J genes are TRBV28 and TRBJ2-1; either TRBD1 or TRBD2 may fit D (5 bases each). TRBJ2-5 matches the DNA end more closely, so the J call is doubtful. This clonotype was sampled from a girl aged 2 to 9 in good health. CDR3 DNA: TGTGCCAGCAGTCAGGGACCAAAAAAAGAGACCCAGTACTTC. Translating it yields CASSQGPKKETQYF.